This TCR beta chain was captured in a study of T cell clusters in autoimmune cytopenias. Looking at the study overall: A median of approximately 47,000 TRB reads per sample yielded a median around 2,500 distinct clonotypes.

Multiplex touch-down PCR amplified TRB using TRB-A and TRB-B pools in one tube. TCRdb re-called the multiplex PCR reads; one entry per CDR3 protein, DNA not given. Recorded for this sample: roughly 4,000 distinct CDR3 sequences. This clonotype ranks as medium-sized in terms of frequency. In germline, CDR1 is MNHNS, CDR2 SASEGT. CDR3 length equals 15 residues. Each sample's input was roughly 230 ng genomic DNA, 38,000 or so genome equivalents. In addition, the sample was reused for a study of T cell repertoires in aging, cancer and after chemotherapy. This second study notes: Six age groups, ranging from 30 or younger to 70 or older, included the donors.

The rearrangement joins TRBV6-1 to TRBJ2-7; no DNA is available, so the TRBD2 call from TCRdb remains unchecked. Sequencing was done on a sample of peripheral blood. The receptor was isolated from a human donor in good health. The CDR3 reads CASSEDLSPTYEQYF.